This entry lists 5 T cell receptor beta chains sequenced from one sample in a study of blood T cell repertoires in COVID-19. Generated by immunoSEQ multiplex PCR, the TCRdb table keeps only in-frame clones and is missing some. The sample has around 250,000 clones; roughly 80% are singletons. Sequenced: PBMCs or T cells enriched from blood (not recorded which). Source of these receptors: a man aged 45-65 years who had recovered from COVID-19.

The chain uses TRBV20-1 and TRBJ1-1; D gene unclear. Germline V gene lookup returns CDR1 DFQATT and CDR2 SNEGSKA (reference sequence). The CDR3 consists of 10 residues. Trimming took 6 bases from V and 8 from J, leaving 10 bases between them. The CDR3 is CSALGTEAFF. Here the CDR3 DNA reads TGCAGTGCGCTAGGCACAGAAGCTTTCTTT.

The chain carries TRBV5-1 and TRBJ2-7; 12 bases agree with TRBD1. The length of the CDR3 is 17 residues. The V gene end was trimmed by 5 bases and the J gene end by 6 bases; junction bases not matched to a gene: 15. From germline, CDR1 is SGHRS and CDR2 YFSETQ. CDR3 in amino acids: CASSSTTTGTGGREQYF. The DNA for the CDR3 is TGCGCCAGCAGTTCCACCACGACCGGGACAGGGGGCCGCGAGCAGTACTTC.

V is TRBV5-1 and J is TRBJ1-2, with unresolved D. This CDR3 has 13 residues. Germline-derived CDR1 and CDR2 are SGHRS and YFSETQ. V was shortened by 6 bases and J by 6 bases, with 15 bases between the two germline ends. CDR3 in DNA: TGCGCCAGCAAGAGCGGTCCAGGCGATGGCTACACCTTC. Translating gives CASKSGPGDGYTF.

Concerning this clone: This specimen includes other DNA sequences encoding the same CDR3. The V call is TRBV7-2, the J call TRBJ1-6; 7 nucleotides line up with TRBD1. V gave up 5 bases and J gave up 4 bases; unmatched junction bases: 2. The CDR3 runs 14 residues. Germline values: CDR1 SGHTA, CDR2 FQGNSA. The CDR3 nucleotides are TGTGCCAGCAGCCCGGGACAGTATAATTCACCCCTCCACTTT. Amino acid sequence: CASSPGQYNSPLHF.

Judged by abundance, this clone is medium-sized (0.01 to 0.1%). The genes are TRBV7-9 and TRBJ2-7; D call uncertain. V lost 5 bases to trimming and J lost 4 bases, with 6 bases between them. The CDR3 is 11 amino acids. Germline V gene sequence: CDR1 SEHNR, CDR2 FQNEAQ (reference sequence). CDR3 in amino acids: CASSPLYEQYF. CDR3 bases: TGTGCCAGCAGCCCCTTATACGAGCAGTACTTC.